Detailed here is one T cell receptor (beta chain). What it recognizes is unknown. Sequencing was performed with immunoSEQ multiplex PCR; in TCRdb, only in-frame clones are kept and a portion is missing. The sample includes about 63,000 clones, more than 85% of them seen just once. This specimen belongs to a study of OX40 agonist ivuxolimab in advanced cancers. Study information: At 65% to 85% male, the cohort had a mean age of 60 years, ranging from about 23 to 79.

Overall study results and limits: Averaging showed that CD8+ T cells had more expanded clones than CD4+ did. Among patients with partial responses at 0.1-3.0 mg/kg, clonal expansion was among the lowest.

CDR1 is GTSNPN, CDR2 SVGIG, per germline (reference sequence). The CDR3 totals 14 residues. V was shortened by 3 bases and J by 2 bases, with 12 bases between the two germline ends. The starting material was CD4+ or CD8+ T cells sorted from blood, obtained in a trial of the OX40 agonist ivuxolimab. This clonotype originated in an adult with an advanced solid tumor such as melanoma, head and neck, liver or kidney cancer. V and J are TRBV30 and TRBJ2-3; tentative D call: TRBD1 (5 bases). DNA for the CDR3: TGTGCCTGGAGGGCAGGGATTTCCACAGATACGCAGTATTTT. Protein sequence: CAWRAGISTDTQYF. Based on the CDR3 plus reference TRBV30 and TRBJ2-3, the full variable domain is SQTIHQWPATLVQPVGSPLSLECTVEGTSNPNLYWYRQAAGRGLQLLFYSVGIGQISSEVPQNLSASRPQDRQFILSSKKLLLSDSGFYLCAWRAGISTDTQYFGPGTRLTVL.